The T cell receptor beta chain under discussion was sequenced for a study of shared clonotypes between healthy human individuals. Using immunoSEQ multiplex PCR, the repertoire was profiled, and TCRdb retains in-frame clones only, with some absent. The repertoire holds 300,000 or so clones, with roughly 70% as singletons. The V and J ends lost 3 bases and 6 bases, in that order; junction bases with no gene match: 1. The CDR3 has 15 residues. Germline V gives CDR1 SGHTA, CDR2 FQGNSA. The V gene is TRBV7-2, the J gene TRBJ2-2, with TRBD2 matching over 13 bases. The sequencing sample was made of memory CD4+ T cells sorted from blood. Subset given: CD45RA-negative fraction. The sequence derives from a man aged 25 to 40 in good health. CDR3 in DNA: TGTGCCAGCAGCTTGGGACTAGCGGGACCCGGGGAGCTGTTTTTT. Its protein is CASSLGLAGPGELFF.